The 14 T cell receptor beta chains listed next were all sequenced from one sample in a study of early T cells in non-severe SARS-CoV-2 infection. One entry per CDR3 protein results from TCRdb running MiXCR on the 5' RACE reads. The sample has tens of thousands of distinct CDR3 sequences; approximately 4% are singletons. The sequenced material came from whole blood. These receptors all come from an adult who was a healthcare worker with PCR-confirmed SARS-CoV-2 infection or an uninfected control (not recorded which).

There are a few counts of this clonotype. The J gene is TRBJ2-7, the V gene TRBV6-5; 7 bases map to TRBD1. Trimming cost V 6 bases and J 3 bases; bases outside gene matches: 14. The CDR3 consists of 16 residues. Germline V gene data show CDR1 as MNHEY and CDR2 as SVGAGI. CDR3 coding DNA: TGTGCCAGCAGCCGAACCGGGACAGAGTTCTTCTACGAGCAGTACTTC. This translates into CASSRTGTEFFYEQYF.

This clonotype came up many times. This chain joins TRBV28 and TRBJ2-3, with TRBD2 matching 11 bases. The length of the CDR3 is 18 residues. V was pared by 6 bases and J by 4 bases, with 15 bases of the junction left unmatched. Germline CDR1 reads MDHEN; CDR2 reads SYDVKM. For the CDR3, the DNA is TGTGCCAGCAGCCACCAAATAGCGGGAGGGGAGAGGCCAGATACGCAGTATTTT. This sequence encodes CASSHQIAGGERPDTQYF.

This clonotype was seen more than once but under ten times. The DNA for the CDR3 is TGTGCCAGCAGCGAGCAGGGTCATGAGCAGTTCTTC. Its translation: CASSEQGHEQFF. The chain employs TRBV21-1 and TRBJ2-1; the D call TRBD1 from the table was never checked on the DNA. TRBV21-1 is noted as a pseudogene. The CDR3 totals 12 residues.

This clonotype occurred many times. This chain joins TRBV20-1 and TRBJ2-3, with TRBD2 as a possible D gene (6 bases). This CDR3 has 13 amino acids. Per the germline V gene, CDR1 is DFQATT and CDR2 is SNEGSKA (reference sequence). V was shortened by 5 bases and J by 2 bases, with 11 bases between the two germline ends. DNA for the CDR3: TGCAGTGCTCTGCGGGACCCCACAGATACGCAGTATTTT. This gives the protein CSALRDPTDTQYF.

This clonotype came up a few times. This chain links TRBV6-5 with TRBJ1-2, with 11 bases aligning to TRBD1. The germline gives CDR1 MNHEY, CDR2 SVGAGI. The CDR3 runs 17 residues. The J segment lost 7 bases and the V segment lost 6 bases, leaving 16 bases of the junction unmatched. The CDR3 loop reads CASSRGTGGAFLFGYTF. DNA for the CDR3: TGTGCCAGCAGCCGAGGGACAGGGGGTGCCTTTCTATTTGGCTACACCTTC.

In this sample, this clonotype turned up many times. The chain links TRBV6-2 or TRBV6-3 to TRBJ2-1, with TRBD2 identical over 11 bases. Germline lookup yields CDR1 MNHEY and CDR2 SVGEGT. The V and J ends lost 6 bases and 8 bases, in that order; junction bases with no gene match: 12. The CDR3 has 16 residues. CDR3 bases: TGTGCCAGCAGCGAGCCTATAGCGGGAGGGCCCCATGAGCAGTTCTTC. Protein sequence: CASSEPIAGGPHEQFF.

This clonotype was observed at least ten times. J is TRBJ2-3 and V is TRBV20-1; a weak D match, TRBD2 (6 bases). V lost 3 bases to trimming and J lost 2 bases, with 12 bases between them. There are 14 residues in the CDR3. Germline values: CDR1 DFQATT, CDR2 SNEGSKA (reference sequence). The CDR3, as DNA: TGCAGTGCTAGGGGACTTCAAGACACAGATACGCAGTATTTT. Protein sequence: CSARGLQDTDTQYF.

This clonotype occurred many times. The chain has TRBV5-1 and TRBJ1-6; 7 bases line up with TRBD1. Germline V lookup: CDR1 SGHRS, CDR2 YFSETQ. V trimming: 0 bases; J trimming: 7 bases; junction bases outside the gene matches: 1. The CDR3 sequence is 14 residues long. CDR3 residues: CASSLDRGNSPLHF. The CDR3 nucleotides are TGCGCCAGCAGCTTGGACAGGGGAAATTCACCCCTCCACTTT.

This clonotype was counted ten times or more. The chain carries TRBV7-9 and TRBJ1-6, with D uncertain. Trimming cost V 6 bases and J 9 bases, with 15 bases left between them. Looked up from germline, CDR1 is SEHNR and CDR2 is FQNEAQ (reference sequence). This CDR3 has 14 residues. The DNA of the CDR3 is TGTGCCAGCAGGGAAGGGAGTGAGAGTTCACCCCTCCACTTT. It codes for CASREGSESSPLHF.

This clonotype was observed many times. The J gene is TRBJ1-3, the V gene TRBV18, with D perhaps matching TRBD1 (5 bases). Germline V gene sequence: CDR1 KGHSH, CDR2 LQKENI. Trimming left V 3 bases short and J 0 bases short, with 12 bases between. The CDR3 consists of 16 residues. CDR3 protein: CASSPDRIHSGNTIYF. The CDR3 coding sequence is TGTGCCAGCTCACCTGACAGAATCCACTCTGGAAACACCATATATTTT. Supplemented by reference TRBV18 and TRBJ1-3, the full variable domain reads NAGVMQNPRHLVRRRGQEARLRCSPMKGHSHVYWYRQLPEEGLKFMVYLQKENIIDESGMPKERFSAEFPKEGPSILRIQQVVRGDSAAYFCASSPDRIHSGNTIYFGEGSWLTVV.

The rearrangement links TRBV5-1 to TRBJ1-5; no reliable D call. Germline-derived CDR1 and CDR2 are SGHRS and YFSETQ. Trimming left V 1 base short and J 5 bases short, with 7 bases between. CDR3 size: 13 residues. CDR3 loop: CASSLSGDQPQHF. The CDR3 DNA sequence: TGCGCCAGCAGCTTGTCCGGGGATCAGCCCCAGCATTTT.

The CDR3, as DNA: TGTGCCAGCAGCTTGGCGCCACAGGGGATGAACGAGCAGTACTTC. Its translation is CASSLAPQGMNEQYF. J is TRBJ2-7 and V is TRBV5-5; 7 positions match TRBD1. Unmatched junction bases numbered 8, after V lost 0 bases and J lost 5 bases. The germline V gene has CDR1 SGHKS and CDR2 YYEKEE (reference sequence). CDR3 length: 15 residues.

V usage is TRBV27 and J usage is TRBJ2-7; tentatively, D is TRBD2 (6 bases). Germline CDR1 reads MNHEY; CDR2 reads SMNVEV (reference sequence). CDR3 size: 15 residues. Trimming stripped 5 bases from V and 2 bases from J, with 16 bases between. This CDR3 reads CASSLTGGRPYEQYF. DNA for the CDR3: TGTGCCAGCAGTCTCACGGGTGGGAGGCCCTACGAGCAGTACTTC.

This clonotype has at least ten counts. The V call is TRBV12-5, the J call TRBJ1-1; no reliable D call. CDR1 is LGHNT and CDR2 is FRNRAP in the germline V gene. The CDR3 covers 11 residues. V was shortened by 1 base and J by 9 bases, with 6 bases between the two germline ends. The CDR3 loop reads CASGLGFQAFF. CDR3 in DNA: TGTGCTAGTGGTTTGGGCTTCCAAGCTTTCTTT. The whole variable domain, remainder taken from reference TRBV12-5 and TRBJ1-1, is DARVTQTPRHKVTEMGQEVTMRCQPILGHNTVFWYRQTMMQGLELLAYFRNRAPLDDSGMPKDRFSAEMPDATLATLKIQPSEPRDSAVYFCASGLGFQAFFGQGTRLTVV.